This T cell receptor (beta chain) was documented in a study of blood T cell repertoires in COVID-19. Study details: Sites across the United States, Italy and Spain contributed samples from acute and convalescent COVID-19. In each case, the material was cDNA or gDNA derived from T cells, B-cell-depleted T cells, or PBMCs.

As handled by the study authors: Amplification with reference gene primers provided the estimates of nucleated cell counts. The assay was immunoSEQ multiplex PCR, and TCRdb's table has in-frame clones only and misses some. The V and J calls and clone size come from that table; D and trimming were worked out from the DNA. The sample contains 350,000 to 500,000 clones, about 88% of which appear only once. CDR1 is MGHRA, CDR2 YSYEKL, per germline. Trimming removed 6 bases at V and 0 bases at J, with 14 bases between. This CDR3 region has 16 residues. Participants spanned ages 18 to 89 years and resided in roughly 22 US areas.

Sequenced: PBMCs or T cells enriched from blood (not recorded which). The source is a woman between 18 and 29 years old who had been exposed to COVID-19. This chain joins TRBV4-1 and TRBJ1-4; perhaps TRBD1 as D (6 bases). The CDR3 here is CASSQGNVATNEKLFF. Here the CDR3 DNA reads TGCGCCAGCAGTCAGGGGAATGTAGCAACTAATGAAAAACTGTTTTTT.